This entry features one T cell receptor beta chain sequence. The antigen is unknown. Naive CD8 cells lacked CD45RO and underwent positive selection for CCR7, leaving out terminally differentiated effector memory CD45RA+ cells. The record originates from a study of shared clonotypes between healthy human individuals. Overall study context: The cohort comprised two women and a few men. Their ages spanned 18 to 49 years. Study-wide results and limits: Donor scarcity curtailed the genetic and exposure-history diversity represented herein.

Germline-derived CDR1 and CDR2 are SGHRS and YFSETQ. V was pared by 2 bases and J by 1 base, with 6 bases between. CDR3 length: 13 amino acids. The protocol was immunoSEQ multiplex PCR, while the TCRdb copy is restricted to in-frame clones and leaves out a portion. Altogether approximately 1.9 million clones are present, around 95% being singletons, with the ten largest covering less than 2%. The source is a man aged 18 to 29 in good health. Some clones in this sample may be carry-over from other donors' samples. This chain links TRBV5-1 with TRBJ1-1, with no clear D. Sequencing input: naive CD8+ T cells from PBMCs. The CDR3 DNA is TGCGCCAGCAGCTTCGGCGCGAACACTGAAGCTTTCTTT. Translation: CASSFGANTEAFF.